These 29 T cell receptor beta chains were all obtained from the same sample, sequenced in a study of T cell responses to AZD1222 COVID-19 vaccine. The assay was immunoSEQ multiplex PCR, and TCRdb's table has in-frame clones only and misses some. This sample yields around 140,000 clones, of which roughly 84% are seen a single time; roughly 5.1% belongs to the top ten. The sample in question was peripheral blood, obtained 28 days after the second AZD1222 dose. The receptors come from an adult who received the AZD1222 COVID-19 vaccine.

The V call is TRBV5-4, the J call TRBJ2-7; D not certain. CDR3 length: 12 residues. Looked up from germline, CDR1 is SGHNT and CDR2 is YYREEE (reference sequence). V was shortened by 2 bases and J by 6 bases, with 9 bases between the two germline ends. The CDR3 spells CASSFPLGEQYF. In nucleotides, the CDR3 is TGTGCCAGCAGCTTCCCCTTAGGCGAGCAGTACTTC.

The chain has TRBV5-4 and TRBJ2-7; TRBD1 might be the D (6 bases). V shed 0 bases and J shed 6 bases, with 7 bases lying between them. CDR3 length equals 12 residues. CDR1 and CDR2 (germline): SGHNT, YYREEE (reference sequence). The CDR3 loop is CASSLGGREQYF. DNA for the CDR3: TGTGCCAGCAGCTTGGGGGGGCGCGAGCAGTACTTC.

The chain links TRBV4-1 to TRBJ1-1, with a possible D match to TRBD1 (5 bases). This CDR3 contains 13 residues. CDR1 is MGHRA and CDR2 is YSYEKL in the germline V gene. Trimming stripped 1 base from V and 8 bases from J, with 11 bases between. CDR3 bases: TGCGCCAGCAGCCAAGCCTGGTGGGGGGAAGCTTTCTTT. Encoded protein: CASSQAWWGEAFF.

The chain combines TRBV2 with TRBJ1-2, with D maybe TRBD1 (6 bases). Germline V lookup: CDR1 SNHLY, CDR2 FYNNEI. The CDR3 is 14 amino acids. Trimming took off 3 bases at V and 4 bases at J, with 12 bases between the two ends. The CDR3 protein is CASSELGGSYGYTF. Written as DNA, the CDR3 is TGTGCCAGCAGTGAGTTAGGGGGGTCCTATGGCTACACCTTC.

This clone appeared a single time. V usage is TRBV11-2 and J usage is TRBJ2-3; D is unclear. Trimming pared 6 bases from V and 4 bases from J, leaving 5 bases between. The CDR3 is 11 residues long. Per germline, CDR1 SGHAT and CDR2 FQNNGV. CDR3: CASSRADTQYF. As DNA, the CDR3 is TGTGCCAGCAGTAGAGCAGATACGCAGTATTTT. Full variable domain (missing parts from reference TRBV11-2 and TRBJ2-3): EAGVAQSPRYKIIEKRQSVAFWCNPISGHATLYWYQQILGQGPKLLIQFQNNGVVDDSQLPKDRFSAERLKGVDSTLKIQPAKLEDSAVYLCASSRADTQYFGPGTRLTVL.

This chain joins TRBV3-1 (or the pseudogene TRBV3-2) and TRBJ2-5; tentative D call: TRBD2 (6 bases). Germline lookup yields CDR1 LGHDT and CDR2 YNNKEL (reference sequence). V dropped 0 bases and J dropped 2 bases, with 10 bases sitting between them. The CDR3 is made up of 15 amino acids. CDR3 sequence: CASSQDVGRQETQYF. The CDR3 coding sequence is TGTGCCAGCAGCCAAGATGTAGGGAGGCAAGAGACCCAGTACTTC.

J is TRBJ1-6 and V is TRBV11-3, with TRBD1 as a possible D gene (5 bases). The CDR3 is 15 residues long. The germline gives CDR1 SGHNT, CDR2 YENEEA. Trimming took off 0 bases at V and 8 bases at J, with 11 bases between the two ends. The CDR3 region is CASSLDGGVDSPLHF. Written as DNA, the CDR3 is TGTGCCAGCAGCTTAGATGGAGGGGTGGATTCACCCCTCCACTTT.

The chain uses TRBV19 and TRBJ1-6, with D possibly TRBD1 on 5 matching bases. This CDR3 has 17 amino acids. V shed 3 bases and J shed 6 bases, with 18 bases lying between them. CDR1 is LNHDA and CDR2 is SQIVND in the germline V gene (reference sequence). The CDR3 spells CASSIGNGWTLNSPLHF. CDR3 bases: TGTGCCAGTAGTATTGGTAACGGCTGGACACTTAATTCACCCCTCCACTTT.

The chain couples TRBV11-1 to TRBJ2-3; D may be TRBD2 (6 bases). Germline CDR1 and CDR2: SGHAT and FQDESV (reference sequence). This CDR3 is built from 14 residues. V lost 3 bases and J lost 4, with 11 bases in between. CDR3 region: CASSLVAVADTQYF. DNA of the CDR3: TGTGCCAGCAGCTTGGTAGCGGTTGCAGATACGCAGTATTTT.

This rearrangement joins TRBV11-2 to TRBJ1-6; the D gene is possibly TRBD1 (6 bases). The CDR3 has 17 residues. CDR1 is SGHAT, CDR2 FQNNGV, per germline. The V gene lost 1 base and the J gene lost 8 bases, with 18 bases spanning the gap. The CDR3 reads CASSLGSPEGVDSPLHF. DNA of the CDR3: TGTGCCAGCAGCTTAGGGTCACCGGAGGGGGTGGATTCACCCCTCCACTTT.

V gene TRBV10-2 combines with J gene TRBJ2-1; 9 bases map to TRBD2. The CDR3 runs to 18 residues. The J segment lost 1 base and the V segment lost 2 bases, leaving 9 bases of the junction unmatched. Per the germline V gene, CDR1 is WSHSY and CDR2 is SAAADI. The CDR3 DNA follows: TGCGCCAGCAGTGAGCATCAGTGGCGGGAGGGTTCCTACAATGAGCAGTTCTTC. It specifies CASSEHQWREGSYNEQFF.

The chain carries TRBV5-1 and TRBJ1-6; tentatively, D is TRBD1 (5 bases). Between the trimmed V and J ends, which lost 2 bases and 9 bases, there was a span of 12 bases. CDR1 SGHRS and CDR2 YFSETQ come from the germline V gene. CDR3 size: 14 residues. DNA of the CDR3: TGCGCCAGCAGCTTCGGGACGGGCAGTTCACCCCTCCACTTT. Amino acids: CASSFGTGSSPLHF.

The chain links TRBV5-8 to TRBJ2-2; perhaps D is TRBD1 or TRBD2 (5 bases each). CDR3 length: 14 residues. V was shortened by 5 bases and J by 4 bases, with 12 bases between the two germline ends. Germline V gene lookup returns CDR1 SGHTS and CDR2 YDEGEE. CDR3 protein: CASRDGGGTGELFF. The CDR3 coding sequence is TGTGCCAGCAGGGACGGTGGGGGCACCGGGGAGCTGTTTTTT.

The V call is TRBV27, the J call TRBJ1-1; 11 nucleotides line up with TRBD1. V lost 8 bases and J lost 5; bases outside the gene matches: 4. This CDR3 has 13 residues. Germline CDR1 is MNHEY and CDR2 is SMNVEV (reference sequence). CDR3: CASWDRGSTEAFF. In DNA, the CDR3 is TGTGCCAGCTGGGACAGGGGGAGTACTGAAGCTTTCTTT.

V is TRBV21-1 and J is TRBJ1-6. TRBV21-1 is a pseudogene. The CDR3 consists of 15 residues. This chain's CDR3 is CASSKVRRFNSPLHF. In nucleotides, the CDR3 is TGTGCCAGCAGCAAAGTCAGACGGTTTAATTCACCCCTCCACTTT.

The CDR3 reads CAWSGGTPGGEKLFF. The CDR3 region has the DNA TGTGCCTGGAGTGGGGGGACTCCCGGGGGTGAAAAACTGTTTTTT. The chain couples TRBV30 to TRBJ1-4; a weak D match, TRBD1 (5 bases). From germline, CDR1 is GTSNPN and CDR2 SVGIG (reference sequence). V was shortened by 1 base and J by 7 bases, with 16 bases between the two germline ends. The CDR3 spans 15 residues.

This clone has more than one count but fewer than ten. V usage is TRBV3-1 (or the pseudogene TRBV3-2) and J usage is TRBJ2-1; D call uncertain. The CDR3 extends over 17 amino acids. The germline V gene encodes CDR1 LGHDT and CDR2 YNNKEL (reference sequence). The V end lost 0 bases, the J end lost 3 bases, and 15 bases lay between the germline ends. The DNA of the CDR3 is TGTGCCAGCAGCCAAGATTCCGAAGACATTGACTACAATGAGCAGTTCTTC. It encodes CASSQDSEDIDYNEQFF.

The chain couples TRBV5-4 to TRBJ1-2; D possibly corresponds to TRBD1 (5 bases). The CDR3 length is 16 residues. V was clipped by 4 bases and J by 7 bases, with 23 bases between them. Germline V gene lookup returns CDR1 SGHNT and CDR2 YYREEE (reference sequence). The CDR3 DNA follows: TGTGCCAGCAGCCCACCCCTTCCCCAGGGAAAGGGTGGCTACACCTTC. Translating gives CASSPPLPQGKGGYTF. Based on the CDR3 plus reference TRBV5-4 and TRBJ1-2, the full variable domain is ETGVTQSPTHLIKTRGQQVTLRCSSQSGHNTVSWYQQALGQGPQFIFQYYREEENGRGNFPPRFSGLQFPNYSSELNVNALELDDSALYLCASSPPLPQGKGGYTFGSGTRLTVV.

The chain couples TRBV6-6 to TRBJ1-2; 7 nucleotides agree with TRBD1. V shed 0 bases, J shed 2 bases, and the junction held 6 bases outside the gene matches. Germline assignment: CDR1 MNHNY and CDR2 SVGAGI (reference sequence). CDR3 length equals 16 residues. The CDR3 DNA reads TGTGCCAGCAGTTACTCTGAGACAGGGTACAACTATGGCTACACCTTC. It is translated as CASSYSETGYNYGYTF.

The rearrangement links TRBV24-1 to TRBJ2-1, with 9 bases fitting TRBD2. The CDR3 has 11 residues. J was trimmed by 13 bases and V by 5 bases; bases with no gene match: 2. Germline-derived CDR1 and CDR2 are KGHDR and SFDVKD. The CDR3 nucleotides read TGTGCCACCAGTGCCGGGACTAGCCAGTTCTTC. It is translated as CATSAGTSQFF.

The gene calls are TRBV18 and TRBJ1-1; D not certain. Germline assignment: CDR1 KGHSH and CDR2 LQKENI. The CDR3 covers 14 residues. V lost 2 bases and J 1 base, leaving 8 bases between the germline ends. In nucleotides, the CDR3 is TGTGCCAGCTCACCAAATCTGGAGAACACTGAAGCTTTCTTT. Translating it yields CASSPNLENTEAFF.

The chain uses TRBV4-2 and TRBJ2-7; 9 bases match TRBD2. Germline V gene sequence: CDR1 LGHNA, CDR2 YNFKEQ. The CDR3 sequence is 16 residues long. Trimming at V came to 1 base and at J to 7 bases, leaving 11 bases not matched to a gene. CDR3 DNA sequence: TGTGCCAGCAGCCAAGCTGGCGAGCGGGGGGCGGGGGAGCAGTACTTC. As protein: CASSQAGERGAGEQYF.

V and J are TRBV19 and TRBJ2-7; TRBD1 agrees at 8 bases. After removal of 3 bases from V and 3 bases from J, the junction contained 4 bases not matched to a gene. This CDR3 region has 14 residues. CDR1 LNHDA and CDR2 SQIVND come from the germline V gene (reference sequence). The CDR3 loop reads CASSMRDRHYEQYF. The CDR3 DNA follows: TGTGCCAGTAGTATGCGGGACAGGCACTACGAGCAGTACTTC.

This sequence joins TRBV9 and TRBJ1-2; TRBD1 matches 7 bases. The CDR3 runs 14 residues. Germline V gene data show CDR1 as SGDLS and CDR2 as YYNGEE. J lost 5 bases, V lost 0 bases, and 4 bases had no gene match. The CDR3 here is CASSVVPGGYGYTF. In DNA form, the CDR3 reads TGTGCCAGCAGCGTAGTGCCAGGGGGTTATGGCTACACCTTC.

The V call is TRBV12-3 or TRBV12-4, the J call TRBJ1-6; the D is unclear. The CDR3 runs 13 residues. V was shortened by 1 base and J by 8 bases, with 6 bases between the two germline ends. CDR3 amino acids: CASSLVVDSPLHF. Written as DNA, the CDR3 is TGTGCCAGCAGTTTAGTGGTGGATTCACCCCTCCACTTT.

The chain joins TRBV5-1 to TRBJ2-1; no clear D gene. Trimming cost V 0 bases and J 10 bases, with 8 bases left between them. Germline V gene lookup returns CDR1 SGHRS and CDR2 YFSETQ. CDR3 length: 12 residues. In DNA form, the CDR3 reads TGCGCCAGCAGCTTGGAAGGGTACGAGCAGTTCTTC. Residues: CASSLEGYEQFF. Full variable domain (missing parts from reference TRBV5-1 and TRBJ2-1): KAGVTQTPRYLIKTRGQQVTLSCSPISGHRSVSWYQQTPGQGLQFLFEYFSETQRNKGNFPGRFSGRQFSNSRSEMNVSTLELGDSALYLCASSLEGYEQFFGPGTRLTVL.

Comment on this clone: Within the sample, other DNA sequences also encode this same CDR3. This chain links TRBV2 with TRBJ1-1; no clear D. Germline V lookup: CDR1 SNHLY, CDR2 FYNNEI. This CDR3 has 13 residues. V lost 4 bases and J 1 base, leaving 7 bases between the germline ends. This CDR3 reads CASSGEANTEAFF. CDR3 nucleotides: TGTGCCAGCAGTGGGGAGGCGAACACTGAAGCTTTCTTT.

V usage is TRBV27 and J usage is TRBJ1-6; no definite D call. The CDR3 length is 13 residues. The germline gives CDR1 MNHEY, CDR2 SMNVEV (reference sequence). Between the trimmed V and J ends, which lost 5 bases and 9 bases, there was a span of 11 bases. CDR3 protein: CASSPSGLSPLHF. CDR3 DNA sequence: TGTGCCAGCAGTCCATCCGGGCTTTCACCCCTCCACTTT.

The V and J genes are TRBV18 and TRBJ2-3, with 10 bases lining up with TRBD2. The germline gives CDR1 KGHSH, CDR2 LQKENI. CDR3 length equals 17 residues. V was clipped by 2 bases and J by 2 bases; unmatched bases: 7. The DNA of the CDR3 is TGTGCCAGCTCACCAATGTCTAGCGGGGGCCTCACAGATACGCAGTATTTT. Translating it yields CASSPMSSGGLTDTQYF.